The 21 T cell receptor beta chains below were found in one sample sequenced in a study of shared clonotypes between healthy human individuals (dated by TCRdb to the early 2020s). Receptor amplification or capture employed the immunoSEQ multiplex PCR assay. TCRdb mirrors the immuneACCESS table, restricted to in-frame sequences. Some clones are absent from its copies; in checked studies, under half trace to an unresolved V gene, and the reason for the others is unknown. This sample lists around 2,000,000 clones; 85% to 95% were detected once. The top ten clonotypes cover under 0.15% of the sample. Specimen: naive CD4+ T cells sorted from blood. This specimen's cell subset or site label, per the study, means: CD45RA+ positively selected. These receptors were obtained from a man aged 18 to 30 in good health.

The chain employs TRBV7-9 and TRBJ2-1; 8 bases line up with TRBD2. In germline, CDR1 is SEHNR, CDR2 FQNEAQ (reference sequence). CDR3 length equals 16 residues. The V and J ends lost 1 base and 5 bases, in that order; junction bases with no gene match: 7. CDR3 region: CASSLGKTSVDNEQFF. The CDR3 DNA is TGTGCCAGCAGCTTAGGGAAGACTAGCGTGGACAATGAGCAGTTCTTC.

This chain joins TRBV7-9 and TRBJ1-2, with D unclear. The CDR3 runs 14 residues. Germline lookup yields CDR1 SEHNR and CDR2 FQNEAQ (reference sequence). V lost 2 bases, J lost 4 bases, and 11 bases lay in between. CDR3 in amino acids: CASSLLPESYGYTF. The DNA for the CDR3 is TGTGCCAGCAGCTTACTCCCAGAATCCTATGGCTACACCTTC.

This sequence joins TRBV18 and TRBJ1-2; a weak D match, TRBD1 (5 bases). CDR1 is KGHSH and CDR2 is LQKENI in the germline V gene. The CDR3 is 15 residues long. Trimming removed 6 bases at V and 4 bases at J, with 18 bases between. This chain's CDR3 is CASSPGQSEVYGYTF. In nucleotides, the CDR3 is TGTGCCAGCTCCCCCGGACAATCAGAAGTCTATGGCTACACCTTC.

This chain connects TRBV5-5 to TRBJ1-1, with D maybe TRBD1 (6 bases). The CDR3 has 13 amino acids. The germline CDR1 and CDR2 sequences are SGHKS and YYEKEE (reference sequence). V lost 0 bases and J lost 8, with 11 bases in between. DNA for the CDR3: TGTGCCAGCAGCTTGGTCGGACAGTACGAAGCTTTCTTT. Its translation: CASSLVGQYEAFF.

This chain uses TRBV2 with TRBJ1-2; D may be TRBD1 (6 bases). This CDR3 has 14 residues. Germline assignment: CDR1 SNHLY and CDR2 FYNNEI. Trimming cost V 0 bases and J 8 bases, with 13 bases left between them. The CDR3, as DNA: TGTGCCAGCAGTGAAGCCGGGGGCGCACGGGGCTACACCTTC. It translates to CASSEAGGARGYTF. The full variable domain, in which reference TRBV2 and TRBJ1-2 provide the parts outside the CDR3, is EPEVTQTPSHQVTQMGQEVILRCVPISNHLYFYWYRQILGQKVEFLVSFYNNEISEKSEIFDDQFSVERPDGSNFTLKIRSTKLEDSAMYFCASSEAGGARGYTFGSGTRLTVV.

The CDR3 loop is CASSLDQGRTEAFF. The DNA for the CDR3 is TGTGCCAGCAGTTTAGACCAGGGGCGAACTGAAGCTTTCTTT. The gene calls are TRBV28 and TRBJ1-1; D might be TRBD1 (6 bases). This CDR3 is 14 amino acids long. Per germline, CDR1 MDHEN and CDR2 SYDVKM. Trimming took off 2 bases at V and 5 bases at J, with 12 bases between the two ends.

This CDR3 reads CASSPIPGQVSIGNTIYF. CDR3 coding DNA: TGTGCCAGTAGCCCAATCCCGGGACAGGTCTCGATTGGAAACACCATATATTTT. The chain uses TRBV19 and TRBJ1-3; 8 positions agree with TRBD1. Per the germline V gene, CDR1 is LNHDA and CDR2 is SQIVND (reference sequence). V gave up 6 bases and J gave up 3 bases; unmatched junction bases: 16. CDR3 size: 18 residues. Filled out from reference TRBV19 and TRBJ1-3, the complete variable domain reads DGGITQSPKYLFRKEGQNVTLSCEQNLNHDAMYWYRQDPGQGLRLIYYSQIVNDFQKGDIAEGYSVSREKKESFPLTVTSAQKNPTAFYLCASSPIPGQVSIGNTIYFGEGSWLTVV.

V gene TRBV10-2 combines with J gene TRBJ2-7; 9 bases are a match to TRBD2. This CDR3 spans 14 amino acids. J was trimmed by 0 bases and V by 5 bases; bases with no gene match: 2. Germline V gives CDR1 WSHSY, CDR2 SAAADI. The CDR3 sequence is CASSPGLASYEQYF. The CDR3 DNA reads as TGCGCCAGCAGTCCGGGACTAGCCTCCTACGAGCAGTACTTC.

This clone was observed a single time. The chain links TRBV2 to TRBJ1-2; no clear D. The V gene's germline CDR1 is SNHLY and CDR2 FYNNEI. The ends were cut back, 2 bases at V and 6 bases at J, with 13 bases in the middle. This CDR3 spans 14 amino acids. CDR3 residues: CASSELSIGNGYTF. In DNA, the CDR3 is TGTGCCAGCAGTGAATTATCTATAGGGAATGGCTACACCTTC.

CDR3: CAWSHQAGDGYTF. Here the CDR3 DNA reads TGTGCCTGGAGTCACCAGGCTGGTGATGGCTACACCTTC. This rearrangement joins TRBV30 to TRBJ1-2; D gene unclear. The CDR3 spans 13 residues. The V and J ends lost 2 bases and 6 bases respectively, with 13 bases between them. Germline values: CDR1 GTSNPN, CDR2 SVGIG (reference sequence).

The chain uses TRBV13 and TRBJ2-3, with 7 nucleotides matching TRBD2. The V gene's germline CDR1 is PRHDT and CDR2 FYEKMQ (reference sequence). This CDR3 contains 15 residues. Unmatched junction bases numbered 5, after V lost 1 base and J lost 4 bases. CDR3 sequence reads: CASSLVGGGPDTQYF. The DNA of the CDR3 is TGTGCCAGCAGCTTAGTTGGGGGAGGGCCAGATACGCAGTATTTT.

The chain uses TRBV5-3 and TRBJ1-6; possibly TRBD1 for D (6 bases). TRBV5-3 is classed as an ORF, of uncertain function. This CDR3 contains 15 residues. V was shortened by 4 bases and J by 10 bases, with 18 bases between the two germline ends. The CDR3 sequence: CARSRGTSRTSPLHF. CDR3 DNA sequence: TGTGCCAGAAGCCGTGGGACATCCCGGACGTCACCCCTCCACTTT.

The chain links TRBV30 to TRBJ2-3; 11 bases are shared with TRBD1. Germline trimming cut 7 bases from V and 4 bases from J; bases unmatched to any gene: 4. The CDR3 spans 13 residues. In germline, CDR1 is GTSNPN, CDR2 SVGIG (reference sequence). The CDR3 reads CASRTGGADTQYF. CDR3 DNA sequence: TGTGCCTCCCGGACAGGGGGCGCAGATACGCAGTATTTT.

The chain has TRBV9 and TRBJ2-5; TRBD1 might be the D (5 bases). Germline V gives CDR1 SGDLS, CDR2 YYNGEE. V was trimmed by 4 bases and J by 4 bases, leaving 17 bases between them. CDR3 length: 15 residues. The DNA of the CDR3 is TGTGCCAGCAGCCAAGACGTGGGGCGTGGAGAGACCCAGTACTTC. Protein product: CASSQDVGRGETQYF. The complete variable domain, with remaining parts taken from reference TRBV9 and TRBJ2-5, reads DSGVTQTPKHLITATGQRVTLRCSPRSGDLSVYWYQQSLDQGLQFLIQYYNGEERAKGNILERFSAQQFPDLHSELNLSSLELGDSALYFCASSQDVGRGETQYFGPGTRLLVL.

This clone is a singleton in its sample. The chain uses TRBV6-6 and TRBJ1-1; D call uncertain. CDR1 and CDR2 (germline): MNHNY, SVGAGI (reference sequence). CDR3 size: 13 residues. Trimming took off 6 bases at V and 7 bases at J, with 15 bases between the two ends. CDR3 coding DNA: TGTGCCAGCAGCACCAGGACCGGTTATGAAGCTTTCTTT. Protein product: CASSTRTGYEAFF.

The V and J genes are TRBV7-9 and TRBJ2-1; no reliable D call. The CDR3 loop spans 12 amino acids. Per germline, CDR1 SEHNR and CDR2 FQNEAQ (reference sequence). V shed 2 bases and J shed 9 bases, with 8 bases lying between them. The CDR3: CASSLIDIEQFF. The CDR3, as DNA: TGTGCCAGCAGCTTAATTGACATTGAGCAGTTCTTC.

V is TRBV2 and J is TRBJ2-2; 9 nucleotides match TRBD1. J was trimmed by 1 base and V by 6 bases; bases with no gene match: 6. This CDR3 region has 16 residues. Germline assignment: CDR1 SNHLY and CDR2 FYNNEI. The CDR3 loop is CASSPPGQGNTGELFF. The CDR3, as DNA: TGTGCCAGCAGCCCACCGGGACAGGGGAACACCGGGGAGCTGTTTTTT.

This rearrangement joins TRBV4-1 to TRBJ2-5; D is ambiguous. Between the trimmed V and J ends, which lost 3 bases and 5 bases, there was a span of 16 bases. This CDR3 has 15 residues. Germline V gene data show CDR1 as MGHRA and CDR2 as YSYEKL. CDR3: CASSQGLIGFETQYF. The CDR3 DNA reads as TGCGCCAGCAGCCAGGGGTTGATAGGCTTCGAGACCCAGTACTTC.

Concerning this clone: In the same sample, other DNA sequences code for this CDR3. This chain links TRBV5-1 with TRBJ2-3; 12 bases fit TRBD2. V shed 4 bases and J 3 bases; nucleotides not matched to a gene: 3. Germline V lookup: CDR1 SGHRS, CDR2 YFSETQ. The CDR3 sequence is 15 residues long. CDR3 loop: CASSPGTSGTDTQYF. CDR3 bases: TGCGCCAGCAGCCCGGGGACTAGCGGGACAGATACGCAGTATTTT.

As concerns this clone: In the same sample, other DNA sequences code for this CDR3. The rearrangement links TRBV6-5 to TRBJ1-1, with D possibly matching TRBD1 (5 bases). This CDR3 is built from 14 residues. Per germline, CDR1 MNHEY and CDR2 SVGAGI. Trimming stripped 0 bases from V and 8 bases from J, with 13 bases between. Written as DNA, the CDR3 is TGTGCCAGCAGTTACTCAAGCGGGACTACCGAAGCTTTCTTT. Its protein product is CASSYSSGTTEAFF.

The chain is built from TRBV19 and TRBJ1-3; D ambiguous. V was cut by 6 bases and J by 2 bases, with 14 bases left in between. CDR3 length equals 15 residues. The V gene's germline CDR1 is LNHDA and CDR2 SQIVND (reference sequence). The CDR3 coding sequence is TGTGCCAGTAGCCCCGCGGTTCTTGCTGGAAACACCATATATTTT. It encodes CASSPAVLAGNTIYF.